Listed below are T cell receptor beta chains from one sample, sequenced in a study of identical twins. TCRdb used MiXCR to reprocess the 5' RACE reads, holding one entry per CDR3 protein. Here the sample spans more than 400,000 distinct CDR3 sequences, roughly 15% being singletons. In addition, the sample was reused for a study of yellow fever vaccine responses in identical twins.

Sequencing input: CD4+ T cells sorted from blood. The receptors shown here come from a young woman in good health. CDR3s include the opening cysteine and the closing phenylalanine or tryptophan. D genes are given only for firm matches. Some rows mark clone size as missing; the rest say once, few, many or name a class of expanded clone.

d_call clone_size j_call v_call cdr3_nt cdr3_aa
TRBD1 . TRBJ2-7 TRBV5-1 TGCGCCAGCAGCTACGGGCCGGGACAGGGTTACGAGCAGTACTTC CASSYGPGQGYEQYF
. . TRBJ2-7 TRBV27 TGTGCCAGCAGTTTCGCAACAGGGTTATCCTACGAGCAGTACTTC CASSFATGLSYEQYF
TRBD2 . TRBJ2-5 TRBV2 TGTGCCAGCCTCCGGCGACTAGCGGGGACCCAAAATGTCCAAGAGACCCAGTACTTC CASLRRLAGTQNVQETQYF
TRBD1 many TRBJ2-1 TRBV12-3/TRBV12-4 TGTGCCAGCAGTTCGCCAGGTACAGGGGTCTCCTACAATGAGCAGTTCTTC CASSSPGTGVSYNEQFF
TRBD1 . TRBJ1-3 TRBV12-3/TRBV12-4 TGTGCCAGCAGTCCGACAGGGGATGGGTTTTCTGGAAACACCATATATTTT CASSPTGDGFSGNTIYF
. few TRBJ2-1 TRBV2 TGTGCCAGCAGTGGGGACTCACAAAGCTCCTACAATGAGCAGTTCTTC CASSGDSQSSYNEQFF
. . TRBJ1-2 TRBV6-1 TGTGCCAGCAGTCCCGGGGCTGGTGAGGGCTACACCTTC CASSPGAGEGYTF
TRBD2 few TRBJ2-3 TRBV20-1 TGCAGTGCCCTGACTAGCGGGGGGGCCAAGGATACGCAGTATTTT CSALTSGGAKDTQYF
TRBD2 . TRBJ2-1 TRBV11-2 TGTGCCAGCAGTGGACTAGCGGGAGTTCTTGAGCAGTTCTTC CASSGLAGVLEQFF
. few TRBJ2-2 TRBV5-1 TGCGCCAGCAGCTTGGATGGTGGGAGCACCGGGGAGCTGTTTTTT CASSLDGGSTGELFF
TRBD1 few TRBJ2-1 TRBV7-9 TGTGCCAGCAGCTTAGGGGGACAGTTAACCTACAATGAGCAGTTCTTC CASSLGGQLTYNEQFF
. . TRBJ2-1 TRBV7-6 TGTGCCAGCAGCCTAGCAGGTCACAATGAGCAGTTCTTC CASSLAGHNEQFF
TRBD1 . TRBJ1-1 TRBV5-1 TGCGCCAGCAGCACAGGACAGGGGGGAGCTTTCTTT CASSTGQGGAFF
. few TRBJ1-2 TRBV14 TGTGCCAGCAGCCCCCTCCCCGACGGAACCATCAACTATGGCTACACCTTC CASSPLPDGTINYGYTF
TRBD1 . TRBJ2-1 TRBV14 TGTGCCAGCAGCCAAGATCGGACAGGGGGGCACTCCTACAATGAGCAGTTCTTC CASSQDRTGGHSYNEQFF
. few TRBJ1-2 TRBV10-3 TGTGCCATCAGCACAGGCACCGCCGACTATGGCTACACCTTC CAISTGTADYGYTF
TRBD2 few TRBJ2-5 TRBV2 TGTGCCAGCAGTGCCAGAAAGTTGGGACTAGCGGGAGATGAGACCCAGTACTTC CASSARKLGLAGDETQYF
TRBD1 . TRBJ2-4 TRBV5-1 TGCGCCAGCAGCCCCGGACAGGACGCAAACATTCAGTACTTC CASSPGQDANIQYF
. . TRBJ2-2 TRBV6-5 TGTGCCAGCAAACGCGAGGGGGAGCTGTTTTTT CASKREGELFF
TRBD2 . TRBJ2-7 TRBV20-1 TGCAGTGCTAGTGGACTAGCCCCATTTTCCTACGAGCAGTACTTC CSASGLAPFSYEQYF
. few TRBJ1-6 TRBV20-1 TGCAGTGCTAGTAGTACTAACGATTCACCCCTCCACTTT CSASSTNDSPLHF
TRBD2 few TRBJ2-5 TRBV5-1 TGCGCCAGCAGCGTGCCGGGGACTAGCGGGGGAGAGACCCAGTACTTC CASSVPGTSGGETQYF
. . TRBJ1-4 TRBV5-1 TGCGCCAGCAGCATATCAGACCTGCTTAATGAAAAACTGTTTTTT CASSISDLLNEKLFF
TRBD1 few TRBJ2-1 TRBV10-3 TGTGCCATCAGTGAGTGGGGGACAGGGGGCAATGAGCAGTTCTTC CAISEWGTGGNEQFF
. few TRBJ2-1 TRBV2 TGTGCCAGCAGTGAAGTTAAAAATGAGCAGTTCTTC CASSEVKNEQFF
. few TRBJ2-3 TRBV6-1 TGTGCCAGCAGTCCCAAGAGTATGCGGTTCACAGATACGCAGTATTTT CASSPKSMRFTDTQYF
. few TRBJ1-1 TRBV5-1 TGCGCCAGCAGCTTGGAGGGTAGGCGGAACACTGAAGCTTTCTTT CASSLEGRRNTEAFF
. few TRBJ2-7 TRBV3-1 TGTGCCAGCAGCCAAGATGGGGGGGCATCCTACGAGCAGTACTTC CASSQDGGASYEQYF
. . TRBJ2-2 TRBV3-1 TGTGCCAGCAGCCAACTAGTTCCCGGGGAGCTGTTTTTT CASSQLVPGELFF
TRBD1 many TRBJ1-1 TRBV24-1 TGTGCCACCAGTAATTCCGGACAGGGATCGAACACTGAAGCTTTCTTT CATSNSGQGSNTEAFF
. . TRBJ2-5 TRBV7-8 TGTGCCAGCAGCTTAGCGGTGGGATCCGAGACCCAGTACTTC CASSLAVGSETQYF
. . TRBJ2-3 TRBV5-6 TGTGCCAGCCGCAGGGGTCATGGAGATACGCAGTATTTT CASRRGHGDTQYF
. few TRBJ2-7 TRBV3-1 TGTGCCAGCAGCCAACAAACGGCGGCCACCTACGAGCAGTACTTC CASSQQTAATYEQYF
TRBD1 few TRBJ2-2 TRBV5-5 TGTGCCAGCAGCCGGATTCGGGACAGAACAAACACCGGGGAGCTGTTTTTT CASSRIRDRTNTGELFF
. few TRBJ2-1 TRBV20-1 TGCAGTCCAAGGGACAATGAGCAGTTCTTC CSPRDNEQFF
. few TRBJ1-2 TRBV28 TGTGCCAGCAAGGACCTCTATGGCTACACCTTC CASKDLYGYTF
. few TRBJ2-7 TRBV14 TGTGCCAGCAGCCAAGTTCGAGGGAGGGGGTCCTACGAGCAGTACTTC CASSQVRGRGSYEQYF
. . TRBJ2-1 TRBV10-3 TGTGCCATCAGTGAGTCAGTAATGGGCAATGAGCAGTTCTTC CAISESVMGNEQFF
. many TRBJ2-2 TRBV12-3/TRBV12-4 TGTGCCAGCAGCCCCAACAGGGGAGGTACCGGGGAGCTGTTTTTT CASSPNRGGTGELFF
. . TRBJ2-2 TRBV5-1 TGCGCCAGCAGAGAGACAGAAAACACCGGGGAGCTGTTTTTT CASRETENTGELFF
TRBD1 few TRBJ1-1 TRBV5-1 TGCGCCAGCACGCTTACAGGGGCTGACACTGAAGCTTTCTTT CASTLTGADTEAFF
. many TRBJ2-3 TRBV7-9 TGTGCCAGCAGCTCAATCGAGTGGAGCACAGATACGCAGTATTTT CASSSIEWSTDTQYF
TRBD2 few TRBJ2-1 TRBV5-1 TGCGCCAGCAGCCGGAGGGAGGGTTACAATGAGCAGTTCTTC CASSRREGYNEQFF
. . TRBJ2-7 TRBV12-3/TRBV12-4 TGTGCCAGCGCGCTCTCTGGACAGACCTACGAGCAGTACTTC CASALSGQTYEQYF
TRBD1 . TRBJ2-3 TRBV10-3 TGTGCCATCAGGGACAGGGGGCGCGCAGATACGCAGTATTTT CAIRDRGRADTQYF
. few TRBJ2-7 TRBV14 TGTGCCAGCAGCCACCCCCCCCCGTACGGGCGCGAGTACGAGCAGTACTTC CASSHPPPYGREYEQYF
. . TRBJ2-1 TRBV10-3 TGTGCCATCAGTGATCAGTTGGGGGGGCAGTTCAATGAGGAGTTCTTC CAISDQLGGQFNEEFF
. . TRBJ2-1 TRBV10-3 TGTGCCATCAGTGTTCTCGGGTACAATGAGCAGTTCTTC CAISVLGYNEQFF
TRBD2 many TRBJ2-1 TRBV2 TGTGCCAGCAGCGCCGGGACTAGCGGCAACAATGAGCAGTTCTTC CASSAGTSGNNEQFF
. few TRBJ1-5 TRBV6-6 TGTGCCAGCAGCCCCTGGTTTTATCAGCCCCAGCATTTT CASSPWFYQPQHF
. . TRBJ2-1 TRBV5-5 TGTGCCAGCAGCTTGGTGCCTAGCGCGAACAATGAGCAGTTCTTC CASSLVPSANNEQFF